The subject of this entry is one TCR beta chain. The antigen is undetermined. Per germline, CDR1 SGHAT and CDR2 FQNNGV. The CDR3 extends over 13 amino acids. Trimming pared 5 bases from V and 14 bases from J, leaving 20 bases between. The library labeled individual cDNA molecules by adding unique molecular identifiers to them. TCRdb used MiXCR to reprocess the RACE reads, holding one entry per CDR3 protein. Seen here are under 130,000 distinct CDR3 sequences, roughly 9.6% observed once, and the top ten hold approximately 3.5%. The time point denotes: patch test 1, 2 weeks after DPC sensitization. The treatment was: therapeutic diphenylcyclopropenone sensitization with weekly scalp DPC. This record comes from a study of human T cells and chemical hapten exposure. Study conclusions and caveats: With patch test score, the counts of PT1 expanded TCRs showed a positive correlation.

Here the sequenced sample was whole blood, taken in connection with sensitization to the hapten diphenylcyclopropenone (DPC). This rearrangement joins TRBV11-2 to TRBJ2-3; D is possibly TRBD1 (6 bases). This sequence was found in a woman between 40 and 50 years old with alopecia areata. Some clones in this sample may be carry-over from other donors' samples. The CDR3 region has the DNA TGTGCCAGCAGCCTCAGTGTGGACAGCACCCTGTATTTT. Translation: CASSLSVDSTLYF.